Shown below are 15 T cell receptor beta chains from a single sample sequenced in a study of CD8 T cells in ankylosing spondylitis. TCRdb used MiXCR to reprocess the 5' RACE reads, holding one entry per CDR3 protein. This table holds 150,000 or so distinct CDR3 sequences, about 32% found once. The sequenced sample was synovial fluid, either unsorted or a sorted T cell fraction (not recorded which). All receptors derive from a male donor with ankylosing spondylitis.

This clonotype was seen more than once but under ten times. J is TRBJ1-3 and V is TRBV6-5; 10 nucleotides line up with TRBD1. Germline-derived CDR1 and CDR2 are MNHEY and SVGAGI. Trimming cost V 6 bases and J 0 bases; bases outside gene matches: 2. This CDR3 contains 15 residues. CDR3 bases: TGTGCCAGCAGCAGGGACAGGGGCTCTGGAAACACCATATATTTT. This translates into CASSRDRGSGNTIYF.

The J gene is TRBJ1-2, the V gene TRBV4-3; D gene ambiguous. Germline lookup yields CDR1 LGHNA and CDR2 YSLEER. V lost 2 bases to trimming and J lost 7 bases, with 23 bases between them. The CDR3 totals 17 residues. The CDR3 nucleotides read TGCGCCAGCAGCCAATCCCCCGAGAGCGGTAGGGCTCGTGGCTACACCTTC. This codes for CASSQSPESGRARGYTF.

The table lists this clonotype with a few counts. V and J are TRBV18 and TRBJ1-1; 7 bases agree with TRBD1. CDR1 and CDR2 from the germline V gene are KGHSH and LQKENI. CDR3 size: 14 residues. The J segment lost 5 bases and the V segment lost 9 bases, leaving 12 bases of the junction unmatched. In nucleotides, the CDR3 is TGTGCCAGTTGTAAGACAGGGCCGCGTACTGAAGCTTTCTTT. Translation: CASCKTGPRTEAFF.

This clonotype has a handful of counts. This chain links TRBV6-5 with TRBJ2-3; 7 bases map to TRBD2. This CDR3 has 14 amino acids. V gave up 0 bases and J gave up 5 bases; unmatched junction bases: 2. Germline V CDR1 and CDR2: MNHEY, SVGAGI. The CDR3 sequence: CASSYSTGGDTQYF. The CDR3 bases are TGTGCCAGCAGTTACTCGACGGGGGGAGATACGCAGTATTTT.

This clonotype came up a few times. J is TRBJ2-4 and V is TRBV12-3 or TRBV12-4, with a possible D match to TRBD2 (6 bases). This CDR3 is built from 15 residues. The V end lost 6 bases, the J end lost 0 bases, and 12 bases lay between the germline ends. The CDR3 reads CASSFGTLAKNIQYF. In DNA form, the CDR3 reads TGTGCCAGCAGCTTCGGGACTTTAGCCAAAAACATTCAGTACTTC.

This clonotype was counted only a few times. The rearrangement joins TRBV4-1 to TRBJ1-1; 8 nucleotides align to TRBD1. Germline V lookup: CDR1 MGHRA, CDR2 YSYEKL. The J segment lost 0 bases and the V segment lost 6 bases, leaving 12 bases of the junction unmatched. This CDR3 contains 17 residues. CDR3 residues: CASRLRTGMNMNTEAFF. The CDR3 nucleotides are TGCGCCAGCAGACTCAGGACAGGGATGAACATGAACACTGAAGCTTTCTTT.

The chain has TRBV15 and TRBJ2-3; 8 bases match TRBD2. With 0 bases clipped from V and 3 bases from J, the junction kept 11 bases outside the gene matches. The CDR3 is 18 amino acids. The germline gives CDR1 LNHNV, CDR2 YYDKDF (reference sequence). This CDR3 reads CATSRDSETGGLTDTQYF. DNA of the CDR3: TGTGCCACCAGCAGAGATTCGGAGACGGGGGGGTTGACAGATACGCAGTATTTT. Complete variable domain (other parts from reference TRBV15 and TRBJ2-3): DAMVIQNPRYQVTQFGKPVTLSCSQTLNHNVMYWYQQKSSQAPKLLFHYYDKDFNNEADTPDNFQSRRPNTSFCFLDIRSPGLGDTAMYLCATSRDSETGGLTDTQYFGPGTRLTVL.

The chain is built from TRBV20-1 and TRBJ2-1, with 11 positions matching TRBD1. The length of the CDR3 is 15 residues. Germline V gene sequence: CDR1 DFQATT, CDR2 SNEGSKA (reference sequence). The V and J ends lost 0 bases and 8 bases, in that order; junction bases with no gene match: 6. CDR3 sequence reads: CSARDLGQGVYEQFF. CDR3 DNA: TGCAGTGCTAGAGATCTGGGACAGGGGGTTTATGAGCAGTTCTTC.

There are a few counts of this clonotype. CDR3 coding DNA: TGCAGCGCGCTAGCGGGAGGCTCCACAGATACGCAGTATTTT. This translates into CSALAGGSTDTQYF. The V call is TRBV29-1, the J call TRBJ2-3; 11 positions agree with TRBD2. V lost 7 bases and J lost 2; bases outside the gene matches: 5. The germline CDR1 and CDR2 sequences are SQVTM and ANQGSEA. The CDR3 runs to 14 residues.

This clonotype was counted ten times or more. The CDR3: CASSEFDTQYF. CDR3 sequence (DNA): TGCGCCAGCAGTGAGTTCGATACGCAGTATTTT. The chain employs TRBV10-2 and TRBJ2-3; D not certain. CDR1 and CDR2 from the germline V gene are WSHSY and SAAADI. This CDR3 is built from 11 residues. Trimming removed 1 base from V and 6 bases from J, with 2 bases in between.

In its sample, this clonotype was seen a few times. The CDR3 sequence: CASRGQGNQPQHF. In nucleotides, the CDR3 is TGTGCCAGCAGGGGACAGGGGAATCAGCCCCAGCATTTT. This chain joins TRBV12-3 or TRBV12-4 and TRBJ1-5, with 10 bases that match TRBD1. V was pared by 6 bases and J by 4 bases, with 0 bases of the junction left unmatched. CDR3 length equals 13 residues.

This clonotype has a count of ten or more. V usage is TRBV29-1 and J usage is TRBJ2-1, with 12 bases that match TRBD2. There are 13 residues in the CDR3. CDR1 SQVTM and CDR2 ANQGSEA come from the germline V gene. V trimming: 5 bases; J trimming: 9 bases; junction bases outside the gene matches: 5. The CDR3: CSVRASGRVEQFF. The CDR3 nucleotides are TGCAGCGTTCGGGCTAGCGGGAGGGTTGAGCAGTTCTTC.

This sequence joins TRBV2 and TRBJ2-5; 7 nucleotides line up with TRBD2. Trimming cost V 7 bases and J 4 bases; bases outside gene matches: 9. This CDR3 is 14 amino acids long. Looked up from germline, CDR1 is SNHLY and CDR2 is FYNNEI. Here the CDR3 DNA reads TGTGCCAGCATGTCCCCGGCGGGAGTAGAGACCCAGTACTTC. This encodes CASMSPAGVETQYF.

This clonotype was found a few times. CDR3 loop: CATSDSRLERTQYF. The CDR3 nucleotides are TGTGCCACCAGTGATTCCAGACTAGAACGTACGCAGTATTTT. The chain employs TRBV24-1 and TRBJ2-3; perhaps TRBD2 as D (6 bases). The CDR3 sequence is 14 residues long. Looked up from germline, CDR1 is KGHDR and CDR2 is SFDVKD. V gave up 2 bases and J gave up 8 bases, with 13 bases separating them.

CDR3 DNA: TGTGCCAGCTCACCGAGGGGGTCTGAAGCTTTCTTT. It is translated as CASSPRGSEAFF. The rearrangement uses TRBV18 and TRBJ1-1, with D tentatively TRBD1 (6 bases). Germline V lookup: CDR1 KGHSH, CDR2 LQKENI. The CDR3 has 12 amino acids. The ends were cut back, 3 bases at V and 6 bases at J, with 8 bases in the middle.